The clone carrying this T cell receptor beta chain was seen many times. Its antigen is still unknown. TCRdb fed the 5' RACE reads into MiXCR, producing one record per CDR3 protein. The sample lists some 800,000 distinct CDR3 sequences; around 11% were seen once. The CDR3 has 15 residues. The V end lost 4 bases, the J end lost 0 bases, and 15 bases lay between the germline ends. CDR1 and CDR2 from the germline V gene are SQVTM and ANQGSEA. The sample comes from a study of CD8 T cells in ankylosing spondylitis. Study-level results: For ankylosing spondylitis blood, a TCR beta motif of under ten highly homologous variants appeared characteristic.

This clonotype was sampled from a male donor with ankylosing spondylitis. The sample consisted of blood, either unsorted or a sorted T cell fraction (not recorded which). V gene TRBV29-1 combines with J gene TRBJ1-2; D unresolved. This chain's CDR3 is CSVVVVGDANYGYTF. In nucleotides, the CDR3 is TGCAGCGTTGTAGTAGTCGGAGACGCTAACTATGGCTACACCTTC.